This TCR beta chain was retrieved from a study of early T cells in non-severe SARS-CoV-2 infection. The sample holds a few counts of this clonotype. TCRdb re-derived calls from the 5' RACE reads in MiXCR, one entry per CDR3 protein. The sample holds nearly 95,000 distinct CDR3 sequences, over 15% seen once. Trimming took off 0 bases at V and 2 bases at J, with 18 bases between the two ends. The CDR3 has 17 amino acids. In germline, CDR1 is SQVTM, CDR2 ANQGSEA. Specimen: whole blood, collected at baseline. The source of this sequence is an adult who was a healthcare worker with PCR-confirmed SARS-CoV-2 infection or an uninfected control (not recorded which). This chain links TRBV29-1 with TRBJ2-3; D possibly corresponds to TRBD1 (7 bases). Written as DNA, the CDR3 is TGCAGCGTTGAAGATTCGGGTGCGGGACAGCTCACAGATACGCAGTATTTT. This gives the protein CSVEDSGAGQLTDTQYF.